The 27 T cell receptor beta chains presented below share a single source sample, sequenced in a study of blood T cell repertoires in COVID-19. The data were produced by immunoSEQ multiplex PCR, yet TCRdb's version contains in-frame clones alone and is incomplete. The sample yields just under 90,000 clones, over 75% seen once. Material for sequencing was peripheral blood. The receptors come from a woman of 80 years or more with acute or convalescent COVID-19.

This chain connects TRBV6-5 to TRBJ2-2; TRBD2 matches 11 bases. Germline CDR1 MNHEY, CDR2 SVGAGI. The CDR3 contains 15 residues. J lost 9 bases, V lost 5 bases, and 8 bases had no gene match. The CDR3 region is CASSLAGGSYRELFF. In DNA, the CDR3 is TGTGCCAGCAGTCTAGCGGGAGGCTCGTACCGGGAGCTGTTTTTT.

The rearrangement links TRBV29-1 to TRBJ1-1; the D is unclear. CDR1 and CDR2 from the germline V gene are SQVTM and ANQGSEA. Trimming pared 5 bases from V and 4 bases from J, leaving 20 bases between. CDR3 length: 15 amino acids. CDR3 amino acids: CSVQQPRMAGTEAFF. DNA of the CDR3: TGCAGCGTTCAGCAACCCAGGATGGCGGGCACTGAAGCTTTCTTT.

V gene TRBV11-2 combines with J gene TRBJ2-5; weak D call: TRBD2 (5 bases). This CDR3 spans 14 amino acids. Per germline, CDR1 SGHAT and CDR2 FQNNGV. Trimming pared 1 base from V and 5 bases from J, leaving 11 bases between. CDR3 amino acids: CASSLAGSTETQYF. CDR3 nucleotide sequence: TGTGCCAGCAGCTTAGCGGGGTCCACCGAGACCCAGTACTTC.

The genes are TRBV7-8 and TRBJ2-7; 9 nucleotides agree with TRBD2. There are 16 residues in the CDR3. The V gene end was trimmed by 1 base and the J gene end by 0 bases; junction bases not matched to a gene: 4. CDR1 is SGHVS, CDR2 FQNEAQ, per germline. The CDR3 DNA is TGTGCCAGCAGCTTAGGCGTAGCGGGGGCCTCCTACGAGCAGTACTTC. It translates to CASSLGVAGASYEQYF.

This chain's CDR3 is CASSSHRGDYGYTF. The DNA for the CDR3 is TGTGCCAGCAGTTCTCACAGGGGAGACTATGGCTACACCTTC. The gene calls are TRBV6-5 and TRBJ1-2; 7 bases align to TRBD1. This CDR3 has 14 amino acids. V dropped 4 bases and J dropped 3; count of bases not matched to a gene: 5. CDR1 and CDR2 (germline): MNHEY, SVGAGI.

The chain is built from TRBV7-8 and TRBJ1-2; TRBD1 aligns across 7 bases. The trim removed 5 bases at V and 3 bases at J, leaving 9 bases unmatched. In germline, CDR1 is SGHVS, CDR2 FQNEAQ. The CDR3 covers 15 residues. Written as DNA, the CDR3 is TGTGCCAGCAGCCCAGGGGGAGGAGCGGACTATGGCTACACCTTC. Translated: CASSPGGGADYGYTF.

This clone was seen a handful of times. This sequence joins TRBV18 and TRBJ1-3; the match to TRBD1 covers 11 bases. The germline CDR1 and CDR2 sequences are KGHSH and LQKENI. The length of the CDR3 is 18 residues. J lost 1 base, V lost 5 bases, and 10 bases had no gene match. CDR3 sequence: CASSSEDGQGASGNTIYF. The CDR3 DNA is TGTGCCAGCTCATCAGAGGATGGACAGGGGGCTTCTGGAAACACCATATATTTT.

This clone was detected only once. The rearrangement uses TRBV5-1 and TRBJ2-7; TRBD1 might be the D (5 bases). CDR1 SGHRS and CDR2 YFSETQ come from the germline V gene. Deletions cut 1 base from V and 1 base from J, with 9 bases between. The CDR3 has 14 residues. The CDR3 nucleotides read TGCGCCAGCAGCTTGACAGGCCAATCCTACGAGCAGTACTTC. As protein: CASSLTGQSYEQYF. Based on the CDR3 plus reference TRBV5-1 and TRBJ2-7, the full variable domain is KAGVTQTPRYLIKTRGQQVTLSCSPISGHRSVSWYQQTPGQGLQFLFEYFSETQRNKGNFPGRFSGRQFSNSRSEMNVSTLELGDSALYLCASSLTGQSYEQYFGPGTRLTVT.

The rearrangement links TRBV11-3 to TRBJ2-3, with D possibly TRBD2 on 5 matching bases. Per germline, CDR1 SGHNT and CDR2 YENEEA. The CDR3 contains 15 residues. With 5 bases removed from V and 0 bases from J, the gap between germline ends came to 12 bases. For the CDR3, the DNA is TGTGCCAGCAGCCGGGCGGGCGCGAGCACAGATACGCAGTATTTT. This sequence encodes CASSRAGASTDTQYF.

This clone has a handful of counts. The rearrangement joins TRBV18 to TRBJ2-7; TRBD1 might be the D (6 bases). Per germline, CDR1 KGHSH and CDR2 LQKENI. Trimming took off 5 bases at V and 0 bases at J, with 11 bases between the two ends. The CDR3 totals 14 residues. CDR3 amino acids: CASSTDSLSYEQYF. Here the CDR3 DNA reads TGTGCCAGCTCAACGGACAGCCTCTCCTACGAGCAGTACTTC.

This rearrangement joins TRBV5-1 to TRBJ1-2; TRBD1 matches at 7 bases. With 1 base clipped from V and 4 bases from J, the junction kept 4 bases outside the gene matches. The CDR3 extends over 14 amino acids. Germline loops: CDR1 SGHRS, CDR2 YFSETQ. CDR3 sequence: CASSLTGEGYGYTF. CDR3 coding DNA: TGCGCCAGCAGCTTGACAGGGGAAGGCTATGGCTACACCTTC.

This clone has just a few counts. The rearrangement joins TRBV29-1 to TRBJ1-2; 7 bases agree with TRBD1. Germline V lookup: CDR1 SQVTM, CDR2 ANQGSEA. CDR3 length: 13 amino acids. The trim removed 6 bases at V and 5 bases at J, leaving 9 bases unmatched. The CDR3 region has the DNA TGCAGCGTCCAGGCAGGGGGTGGATATGGCTACACCTTC. This gives the protein CSVQAGGGYGYTF.

The rearrangement links TRBV9 to TRBJ2-3; tentative D call: TRBD1 (6 bases). V dropped 0 bases and J dropped 2 bases, with 16 bases sitting between them. CDR1 is SGDLS and CDR2 is YYNGEE in the germline V gene. CDR3 length: 17 amino acids. The CDR3 nucleotides read TGTGCCAGCAGCGTAGAGCTTGGGGGCAGACCCACAGATACGCAGTATTTT. Translated, it gives CASSVELGGRPTDTQYF.

The rearrangement joins TRBV7-2 to TRBJ2-1, with 7 bases aligning to TRBD2. Germline CDR1 is SGHTA and CDR2 is FQGNSA. This CDR3 comprises 14 residues. V lost 3 bases and J lost 7; bases outside the gene matches: 6. CDR3 DNA: TGTGCCAGCAGCTTTGGCGGGGGTGGGAATGAGCAGTTCTTC. Amino acids: CASSFGGGGNEQFF.

This clone came up once. V gene TRBV28 combines with J gene TRBJ2-1; TRBD2 matches at 13 bases. Trimming at V came to 6 bases and at J to 4 bases, leaving 12 bases not matched to a gene. The length of the CDR3 is 18 residues. Germline V lookup: CDR1 MDHEN, CDR2 SYDVKM. CDR3 sequence: CASRRRTSGSLKYNEQFF. In DNA, the CDR3 is TGTGCCAGCAGACGAAGGACTAGCGGGAGTTTAAAATACAATGAGCAGTTCTTC.

The rearrangement uses TRBV19 and TRBJ2-5; 9 bases line up with TRBD2. With V trimmed by 3 bases and J by 0 bases, 8 bases remained unmatched. Germline V lookup: CDR1 LNHDA, CDR2 SQIVND (reference sequence). This CDR3 is 17 amino acids long. The CDR3 spells CASSMPSGVFYQETQYF. In DNA form, the CDR3 reads TGTGCCAGTAGTATGCCTAGCGGGGTTTTCTACCAAGAGACCCAGTACTTC.

This chain uses TRBV4-1 with TRBJ1-2; 9 nucleotides match TRBD1. The CDR3 contains 16 residues. After removal of 1 base from V and 7 bases from J, the junction contained 10 bases not matched to a gene. Per the germline V gene, CDR1 is MGHRA and CDR2 is YSYEKL. For the CDR3, the DNA is TGCGCCAGCAGCCAAGGCCCAGAACAGGGGGCGAGTGGCTACACCTTC. It yields the protein CASSQGPEQGASGYTF.

The chain combines TRBV4-2 with TRBJ1-4; D unresolved. Germline lookup yields CDR1 LGHNA and CDR2 YNFKEQ. The CDR3 extends over 14 amino acids. The V gene lost 4 bases and the J gene lost 5 bases, with 11 bases spanning the gap. CDR3 region: CASSRDGGNEKLFF. In DNA, the CDR3 is TGTGCCAGCAGCCGCGACGGCGGGAATGAAAAACTGTTTTTT.

The chain carries TRBV6-2 or TRBV6-3 and TRBJ2-7; 9 bases agree with TRBD2. Germline V lookup: CDR1 MNHEY, CDR2 SVGEGT. This CDR3 is built from 15 residues. Trimming cost V 4 bases and J 3 bases; bases outside gene matches: 7. CDR3 bases: TGTGCCAGCAGTTCAGAGCGGGGGGCCGGCTACGAGCAGTACTTC. Amino acid sequence: CASSSERGAGYEQYF.

The CDR3 reads CATSFRGARGYTF. CDR3 DNA sequence: TGTGCCACCAGCTTCAGGGGGGCCAGGGGCTACACCTTC. This rearrangement joins TRBV15 to TRBJ1-2, with TRBD1 matching 7 bases. CDR1 and CDR2 (germline): LNHNV, YYDKDF (reference sequence). This CDR3 is built from 13 residues. Unmatched junction bases numbered 8, after V lost 5 bases and J lost 8 bases.

V is TRBV4-2 and J is TRBJ2-7; the D is unclear. The CDR3 consists of 11 residues. The V gene lost 4 bases and the J gene lost 12 bases, with 13 bases spanning the gap. Germline V gene sequence: CDR1 LGHNA, CDR2 YNFKEQ. This chain's CDR3 is CASSPESLLYF. The CDR3 bases are TGTGCCAGCAGCCCGGAGTCACTTCTGTACTTC.

The V call is TRBV7-9, the J call TRBJ2-7, with D possibly TRBD2 on 5 matching bases. Germline CDR1 is SEHNR and CDR2 is FQNEAQ (reference sequence). This CDR3 spans 13 amino acids. The V end was cut by 1 base, the J end by 5 bases, with 9 bases between. The CDR3 sequence is CASSLGSGNEQYF. As DNA, the CDR3 is TGTGCCAGCAGCTTAGGGTCCGGGAACGAGCAGTACTTC.

V usage is TRBV5-1 and J usage is TRBJ2-2, with 10 bases fitting TRBD1. The CDR3 sequence is 14 residues long. The germline V gene has CDR1 SGHRS and CDR2 YFSETQ. Germline trimming cut 7 bases from V and 9 bases from J; bases unmatched to any gene: 9. The DNA of the CDR3 is TGCGCCAGCCGGTTGGAGGGACAGGGGAGGGAGCTGTTTTTT. It is translated as CASRLEGQGRELFF.

This sequence joins TRBV9 and TRBJ2-3; TRBD2 matches 12 bases. The CDR3 has 17 amino acids. The V gene's germline CDR1 is SGDLS and CDR2 YYNGEE. V lost 4 bases to trimming and J lost 4 bases; unmatched junction nucleotides: 10. CDR3 DNA: TGTGCCAGCAGCCGACTAGCGGGAGTTTTCGGTTCAGATACGCAGTATTTT. It specifies CASSRLAGVFGSDTQYF.

The chain combines TRBV5-1 with TRBJ2-3; D uncertain. The CDR3 extends over 17 amino acids. V shed 5 bases and J shed 0 bases, with 19 bases lying between them. The germline V gene has CDR1 SGHRS and CDR2 YFSETQ. CDR3 residues: CASRIRMLPMSTDTQYF. In nucleotides, the CDR3 is TGCGCCAGCAGGATACGCATGTTACCTATGAGCACAGATACGCAGTATTTT.

The rearrangement joins TRBV6-6 to TRBJ1-3; possible D gene TRBD1, 5 bases. Germline V gives CDR1 MNHNY, CDR2 SVGAGI (reference sequence). V dropped 0 bases and J dropped 0 bases, with 9 bases sitting between them. This CDR3 is built from 16 residues. The DNA of the CDR3 is TGTGCCAGCAGTTACTCACAGGTGAACTCTGGAAACACCATATATTTT. Encoded protein: CASSYSQVNSGNTIYF.

The chain recombines TRBV7-2 with TRBJ1-2; tentatively, D is TRBD1 (6 bases). The germline gives CDR1 SGHTA, CDR2 FQGNSA. The V gene lost 2 bases and the J gene lost 4 bases, with 17 bases spanning the gap. The CDR3 sequence is 16 residues long. CDR3 sequence (DNA): TGTGCCAGCAGCTTAAATCGTAGGGGGTCGGGCTATGGCTACACCTTC. Protein: CASSLNRRGSGYGYTF.